This TCR beta chain is from a study of cytomegalovirus exposure and HLA in healthy donors (dated by TCRdb to 2017 to 2019). Some background on the complete study: An earlier analysis of approximately 640 of the donors reported approximately 270 Gb of sequence data and 117 million unique TCR beta sequences from roughly 180 million T cells. The aim of the study was to test whether cataloging public T cell receptors could identify signatures of past pathogen exposure. An early release that covered fewer than 750 HLA-typed donors contained about 290 gigabases of sequencing data and 80 million or so unique TCR sequences. In a later genetic analysis, genome-wide SNP genotypes for about three fifths of the roughly 670 donors were used, and that subset was treated as a discovery cohort. A later analysis re-analyzed previously published TCR beta repertoires from 666 donors and added high-resolution HLA genotyping to study TCR occurrence patterns. The study used immunosequencing to profile the T cell repertoires of some 600 subjects and linked those repertoires to cytomegalovirus serostatus. Several DR-DQ haplotypes were treated as single units for association and clustering because of strong linkage in the cohort. Along with the roughly 670-subject first cohort, a separate validation cohort of over a hundred different subjects was used. To decide whether each TCR beta V gene segment behaved as functional or pseudogenic, an earlier analysis of several hundred of the donors relied on high-throughput TCR beta sequencing. The genetic ancestry cluster associated with self-reported Caucasian donors included roughly four fifths of the approximately 430 genotyped donors. All discovery cohort repertoires had been generated using a single sequencing platform. The study combined high-throughput TCR immunosequencing, statistical association of individual TCRs with disease status, and machine learning to predict cytomegalovirus infection status. Alongside the repertoire data, information on donor age, sex, ethnicity and CMV serostatus was compiled. On average, roughly 250,000 unique TCR beta nucleotide sequences were sequenced per donor among 300 to 500 genotyped donors of the cohort, with 15% to 20% of those sequences being non-productive. Typing coverage varied by locus: about 629-630 donors for A, B, C, DRB1 and DQB1; more than 500 for DQA1; some 610 for DPA1; approximately 490 for DPB1. HLA typing covered class I and class II loci at four-digit resolution. Rather than using new phenotypic data, the later analysis identified candidate immune exposures from TCR beta sequences and from how often those sequences occurred across donors. Findings and caveats that apply to the study as a whole: Assigning TCR associations to individual alleles was difficult when HLA alleles, especially DR and DQ, strongly co-occurred. This cohort had only TCR beta chains sequenced, and the lack of alpha or paired-chain data limited which features could be detected. A further reported finding was that TCR beta sequences accurately predicted the HLA-A and HLA-B alleles for most subjects in the first cohort. The only immune exposure information available for the cohort was CMV serostatus. Sequencing depth was assumed to be roughly uniform across donors in the presence/absence analyses, though that assumption may not hold. The authors suggested that the approach could potentially be generalized to other disease states and immunological phenotypes. HLA typing was unavailable for some donors at each locus, so association tests used only the typed subset. An association between a missense DCLRE1C variant and V-gene and J-gene trimming of TCR beta chains was found in a later genetic analysis and replicated in an independent cohort. In an earlier analysis of 500 to 650 of the donors, most TCR beta V segments appeared in productive rearrangements about 87% or about 30% of the time, broadly matching IMGT annotations. Some IMGT-functional V segments, including TRBV6-2 and TRBV6-3, could not be distinguished by the 87-base-pair reads and were therefore excluded. A later analysis reported that several top co-occurrence clusters appeared linked to parvovirus B19, influenza, CMV and Epstein-Barr virus. Across donors, most TCR sequences were observed very rarely, whereas some public TCRs were present in many individuals. A later genetic analysis reported fewer N-insertions in productive TCRs among donors in an Asian-associated ancestry cluster than the roughly 700-donor mean. The earlier analysis of about 600 of the donors excluded 15 to 20 rarely observed V segments, including chromosome 9 orphons, because counts were too low. A few of the identified cytomegalovirus-associated TCR beta chains were confirmed in vitro to be specific for cytomegalovirus antigens. A later analysis found that most CMV-associated TCR beta chains appeared HLA-restricted, with HLA associations seemingly driven largely by CMV exposure. The classifier was reported to diagnose cytomegalovirus status with high specificity and sensitivity in both the original and validation cohorts. Correlated functional status among segregating V segments might be attributable to linkage disequilibrium, but an unknown experimental factor could not be ruled out. In a later analysis, some 18,000 TCR beta sequences were associated with specific HLA alleles at a false discovery rate of 0.05. A later analysis found that HLA-associated TCR beta chains were more clonally expanded and had lower generation probabilities than equally common non-associated chains. In a later analysis, TCR association rates were found to vary across HLA loci, with the most associated TCRs seen for DRB1 alleles and the fewest for HLA-C alleles. In the study, 150 to 200 TCR beta chains were listed as associated with cytomegalovirus. A group of highly shared sequence variants was considered likely to be a technical artifact of the sequencing pipeline.

Worth noting for this clone: Its antigen has not been determined. No much larger clone exists at a distance of one base, and base qualities are not known.

The cohort comprised around 690 healthy bone marrow donors. All cohort members were sampled while nominally healthy, although unrecorded immune exposures were likely present. The donor tested CMV seronegative and was one of the 352 seronegative cohort members. A peripheral blood sample was provided by each donor, and peripheral blood mononuclear cells were used for TCR beta sequencing. Genomic DNA was extracted from the blood cell samples with the Qiagen DNeasy Blood Extraction Kit. Library preparation employed the immunoSEQ multiplex PCR assay. For the multiplex PCR, a mixture combining 60 forward primers for TCR Vbeta segments and 13 reverse primers for TCR Jbeta segments was used. The CDR3 region of rearranged TCR beta genes was amplified from genomic DNA by a multiplex PCR assay. Amplified TCR beta libraries were sequenced as 87-base-pair reads on the Illumina HiSeq System. In the source study's methods: Across the roughly 670 repertoires, a later analysis counted approximately 75 million unique TCR beta chains, approximately 10 million of which were shared by at least two donors. Raw reads were error-corrected and collapsed into unique sequences with a nearest-neighbor algorithm that merged closely related sequences to remove PCR and sequencing errors. V, D and J gene segments were assigned by aligning CDR3 sequences to IMGT reference sequences. For a sequence to be retained, at least a six-nucleotide match to both a V gene segment and a J gene segment was required. A rearrangement was called productive if the CDR3 had no stop codons and remained in frame with V and J, and every other rearrangement was called non-productive. CDR3 was defined by IMGT convention, running from the second conserved V-encoded cysteine to the conserved J-encoded phenylalanine. The earlier analysis of approximately 590 of the donors excluded any sequence lacking an unambiguous match to a single V gene segment. An earlier analysis of a few hundred of the donors called V segments functional above 56.7% productive rearrangements and segregating when the between-donor standard deviation exceeded 5%. A statistical classification framework was developed to diagnose cytomegalovirus status using the catalog of TCR beta chain sequences. V and J gene assignment, in a later analysis, came from comparing TCR nucleotide sequences with IMGT/GENE-DB human TR gene sequences. The TCRdist pipeline was used in a later analysis to assign CDR3 sequences and most-parsimonious VDJ recombination scenarios. In a later analysis, every TCR beta chain was defined by the combination of its CDR3 amino acid sequence and its V-gene family, and reads without a unique V-gene family were dropped. In a later analysis, approximately 590 highly shared, low-generation-probability nucleotide sequences were removed to address suspected cross-contamination and a sequencing artifact. In a later analysis, a clonal expansion index was calculated for each public chain from normalized within-repertoire ranks of inferred template counts. In a later analysis, generation probabilities were computed using a VDJ recombination model fitted to out-of-frame rearrangements, and the results were checked against IGoR. A later analysis scored TCR-TCR, TCR-HLA and TCR-CMV co-occurrence with hypergeometric tests, applying a repertoire-size bias correction to TCR pairs. False discovery rates were estimated in a later analysis by permuting HLA or CMV assignments 20 times. In a later analysis, co-occurring TCRs were grouped with DBSCAN, and TCRdist sequence similarity was added when clustering was performed within HLA-allele-positive subsets. For co-occurrence clustering, repertoires with fewer than 30,000 or more than 120,000 public chains were excluded, along with roughly 5 repertoires with anomalous nucleotide sharing. Here the immuneACCESS table is served through TCRdb, limited to in-frame sequences with V and J called. Missing clones are a known gap in these copies; in checked studies unresolved V genes cover under half, and the rest lacks a known reason. V and J calls and clone size are as listed in that table; D and trimming were resolved from the DNA. This sample gives some 150,000 clones in total; 77% of them show up just once. The ten largest clones represent 1.5% to 2% of the sample.

The germline V gene encodes CDR1 MNHEY and CDR2 SMNVEV (reference sequence). From cysteine to phenylalanine, the CDR3 is 15 amino acids long. Just CDR3 DNA is preserved here, 45 bases in frame from base 1. V is cut back by 8 bases and J by 4 bases, with 11 bases in the junction unmatched. This receptor was identified in a female donor in good health and CMV-seronegative. This receptor chain uses TRBV27 and TRBJ1-2; 9 nucleotides in the junction match TRBD1. Input material: PBMCs. The CDR3 amino acid sequence is: CASCSAGQGTYGYTF. The DNA reads TGTGCCAGCTGCTCTGCGGGACAGGGAACCTATGGCTACACCTTC.